This TCR beta chain is from a study of graft-versus-host responses after intestinal transplantation. Background on the study: Induction with anti-thymocyte globulin, then tacrolimus and steroids for roughly three years, was given to all recipients. Overall study findings and caveats: Allografts from individuals with graft-donor T cell macrochimerism displayed high graft-versus-host to host-versus-graft clonal ratios. Researchers found GvH clones in recipient marrow, and some showed up first in ileum or blood.

Libraries were prepared by immunoSEQ multiplex PCR; TCRdb keeps only in-frame clonotypes and omits some of them. The sample yields tens of thousands of clones, approximately 90% seen once. Processing released intraepithelial and lamina propria lymphocytes from the graft tissue. Remarks on this clone: Its specificity is not known.

The CDR3 has 13 residues. Trimming took off 0 bases at V and 5 bases at J, with 8 bases between the two ends. In germline, CDR1 is SGHAT, CDR2 FQNNGV. This clonotype was obtained from a human patient who received an intestinal transplant, so some T cells may come from the graft donor. This sample comprised ileum tissue, obtained approximately 210 days after intestinal transplant. The chain uses TRBV11-2 and TRBJ2-7, with a possible D match to TRBD1 (5 bases). The CDR3 DNA reads TGTGCCAGCAGCTTAGAAGCAGGGAACGAGCAGTACTTC. Protein sequence: CASSLEAGNEQYF. The complete variable domain, with remaining parts taken from reference TRBV11-2 and TRBJ2-7, reads EAGVAQSPRYKIIEKRQSVAFWCNPISGHATLYWYQQILGQGPKLLIQFQNNGVVDDSQLPKDRFSAERLKGVDSTLKIQPAKLEDSAVYLCASSLEAGNEQYFGPGTRLTVT.